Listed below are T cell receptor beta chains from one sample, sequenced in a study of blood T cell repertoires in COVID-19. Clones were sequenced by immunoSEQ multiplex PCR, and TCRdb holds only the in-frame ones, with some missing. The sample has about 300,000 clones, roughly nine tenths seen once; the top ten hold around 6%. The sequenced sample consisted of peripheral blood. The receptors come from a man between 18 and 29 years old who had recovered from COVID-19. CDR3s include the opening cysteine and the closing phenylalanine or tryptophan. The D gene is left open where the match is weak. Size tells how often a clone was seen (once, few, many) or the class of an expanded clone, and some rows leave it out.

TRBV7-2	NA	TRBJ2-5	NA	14	TGTGCCAGCAGCCCTCCCGGCGGCCAAGAGACCCAGTACTTC	CASSPPGGQETQYF
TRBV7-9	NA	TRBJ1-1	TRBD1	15	TGTGCCAGCAGCTCCGGGGACAGTGTGAACACTGAAGCTTTCTTT	CASSSGDSVNTEAFF
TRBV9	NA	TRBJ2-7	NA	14	TGTGCCAGCAGCCCCGGGTTGGGTGGAGGTGAGCAGTACTTC	CASSPGLGGGEQYF
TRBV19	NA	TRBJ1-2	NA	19	TGTGCCAGTAGTATACCCCCGGGGAGGTCGGACGGGCGTAACTATGGCTACACCTTC	CASSIPPGRSDGRNYGYTF
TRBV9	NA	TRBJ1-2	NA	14	TGTGCCAGCAGCGTAGCTACAGTATCCTATGGCTACACCTTC	CASSVATVSYGYTF
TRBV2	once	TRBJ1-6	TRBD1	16	TGTGCCAGCAGTGCCGGACAGGGCTATAGTAATTCACCCCTCCACTTT	CASSAGQGYSNSPLHF
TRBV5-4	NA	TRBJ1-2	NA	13	TGTGCCAGCAGCCCAGGACAGAACTATGGCTACACCTTC	CASSPGQNYGYTF
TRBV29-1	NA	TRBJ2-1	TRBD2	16	TGCAGCGTTTCGACCCCGGGGGGGGCGCATTACAATGAGCAGTTCTTC	CSVSTPGGAHYNEQFF
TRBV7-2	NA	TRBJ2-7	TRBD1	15	TGTGCCAGCAGCTTAGCAACTGGGACAGGGTACGAGCAGTACTTC	CASSLATGTGYEQYF
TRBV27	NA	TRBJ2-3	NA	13	TGTGCCAGCAGTCGAGGGAGCACAGATACGCAGTATTTT	CASSRGSTDTQYF
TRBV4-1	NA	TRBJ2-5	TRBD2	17	TGCGCCAGCAGCCCCTGGACTAGCGGGAGGCGAAGGGAGACCCAGTACTTC	CASSPWTSGRRRETQYF
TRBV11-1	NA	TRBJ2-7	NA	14	TGTGCCAGCAGCTTAGATGTCAGCTCCTACGAGCAGTACTTC	CASSLDVSSYEQYF
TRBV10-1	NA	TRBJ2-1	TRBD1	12	TGCGCCAGCAGTCCGGGACAGGGTGTGCAGTTCTTC	CASSPGQGVQFF
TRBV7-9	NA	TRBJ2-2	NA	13	TGTGCCAGCAGCTTAGAGCACACCGGGGAGCTGTTTTTT	CASSLEHTGELFF